This T cell receptor beta chain appears in the sequencing data of a study of T-cell reconstitution after alpha-beta-depleted transplantation in children. Notes on the study in general: In some patients, recipient T cells and intrathymic progenitors surviving conditioning explained high day-60 diversity. Fresh T-cell production supplied most of the T-cell counts and diversity seen one year after transplant. By about two months after transplant, alpha-beta T cells reportedly arose from several hundred graft clones that had expanded.

Unique molecular identifiers were incorporated when the TCRbeta library was constructed. TCRdb re-called the PCR reads with MiXCR, one entry per CDR3 protein. The profile shows more than 200,000 distinct CDR3 sequences, more than 20% of them singletons. About this clonotype itself: Its antigen remains unknown.

Trimming left V 9 bases short and J 9 bases short, with 25 bases between. CDR1 is SGHDT, CDR2 YYEEEE, per germline. CDR3 size: 15 residues. The gene calls are TRBV5-6 and TRBJ2-1; D gene ambiguous. This receptor was identified in a female patient aged 2-9 years who had a stem cell transplant for congenital amegakaryocytic thrombocytopenia, so the T cells may come from the graft donor. Sequencing used PBMCs, mostly from graft donor cells, obtained 360 days after TCRalphabeta/CD19-depleted stem cell transplant. In DNA, the CDR3 is TGTGCCACCCAGCCTGGGGTAGGTAATATCCGTGAGCAGTTCTTC. This encodes CATQPGVGNIREQFF.